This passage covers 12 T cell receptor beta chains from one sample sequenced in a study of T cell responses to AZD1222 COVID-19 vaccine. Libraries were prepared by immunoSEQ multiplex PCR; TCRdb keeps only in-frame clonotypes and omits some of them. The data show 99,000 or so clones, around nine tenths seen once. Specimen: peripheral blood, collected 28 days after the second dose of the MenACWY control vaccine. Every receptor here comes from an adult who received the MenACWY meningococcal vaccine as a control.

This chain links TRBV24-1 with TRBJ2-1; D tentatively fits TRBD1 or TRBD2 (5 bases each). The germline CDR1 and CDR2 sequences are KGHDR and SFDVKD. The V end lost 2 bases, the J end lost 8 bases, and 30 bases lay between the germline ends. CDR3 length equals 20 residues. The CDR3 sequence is CATSDWAPTGDGTRRDEQFF. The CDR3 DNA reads TGTGCCACCAGTGATTGGGCCCCAACTGGGGACGGTACGCGTCGGGATGAGCAGTTCTTC.

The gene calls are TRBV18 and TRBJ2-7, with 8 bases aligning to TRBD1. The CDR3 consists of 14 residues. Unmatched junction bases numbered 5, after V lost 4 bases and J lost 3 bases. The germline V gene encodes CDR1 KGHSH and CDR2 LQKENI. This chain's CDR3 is CASSRTTGGYEQYF. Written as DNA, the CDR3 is TGTGCCAGCTCACGAACTACAGGGGGCTACGAGCAGTACTTC.

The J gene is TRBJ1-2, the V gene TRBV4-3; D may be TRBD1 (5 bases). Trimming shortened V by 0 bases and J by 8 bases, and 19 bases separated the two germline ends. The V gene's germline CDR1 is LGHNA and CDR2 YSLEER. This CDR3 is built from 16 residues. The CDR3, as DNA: TGCGCCAGCAGCCAAGATCGGAATAGGGGTGTTTACGGCTACACCTTC. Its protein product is CASSQDRNRGVYGYTF.

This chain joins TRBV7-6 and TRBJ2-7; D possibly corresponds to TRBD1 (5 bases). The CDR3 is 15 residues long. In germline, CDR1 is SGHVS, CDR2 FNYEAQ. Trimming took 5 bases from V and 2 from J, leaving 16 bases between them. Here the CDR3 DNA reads TGTGCCAGCAGCCCGAGTCTGGGCAGGGCCTACGAGCAGTACTTC. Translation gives CASSPSLGRAYEQYF.

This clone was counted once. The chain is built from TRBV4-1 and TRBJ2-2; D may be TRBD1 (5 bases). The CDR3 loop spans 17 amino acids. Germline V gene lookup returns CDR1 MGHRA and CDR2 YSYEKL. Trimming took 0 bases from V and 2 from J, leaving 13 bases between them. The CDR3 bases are TGCGCCAGCAGCCAAGATGGTACAGGCTTTAACACCGGGGAGCTGTTTTTT. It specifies CASSQDGTGFNTGELFF.

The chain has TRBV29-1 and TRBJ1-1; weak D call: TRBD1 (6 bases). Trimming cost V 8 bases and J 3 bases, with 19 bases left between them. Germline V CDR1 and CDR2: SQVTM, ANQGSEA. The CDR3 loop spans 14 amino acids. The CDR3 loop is CSSQQGFGDTEAFF. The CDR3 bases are TGCAGCTCCCAACAGGGTTTTGGTGACACTGAAGCTTTCTTT.

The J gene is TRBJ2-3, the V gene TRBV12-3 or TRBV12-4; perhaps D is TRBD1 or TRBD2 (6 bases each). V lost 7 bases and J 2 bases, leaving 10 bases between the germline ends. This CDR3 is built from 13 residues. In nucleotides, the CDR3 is TGTGCCAGCAACGGGGGCCCCACAGATACGCAGTATTTT. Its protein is CASNGGPTDTQYF.

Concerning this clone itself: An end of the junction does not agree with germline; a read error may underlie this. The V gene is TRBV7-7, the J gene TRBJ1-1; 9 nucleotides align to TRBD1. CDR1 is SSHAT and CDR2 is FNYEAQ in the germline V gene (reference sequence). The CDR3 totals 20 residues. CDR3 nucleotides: TGTGCTAGCAGCTTAAGCCCACCGGTCGGGGGGGACAGGGAGGACACTGAAGCTTTCTTT. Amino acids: CASSLSPPVGGDREDTEAFF.

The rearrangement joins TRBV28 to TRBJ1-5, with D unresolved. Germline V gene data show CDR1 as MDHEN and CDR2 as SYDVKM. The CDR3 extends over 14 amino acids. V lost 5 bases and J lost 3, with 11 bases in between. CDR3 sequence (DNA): TGTGCCAGCAGTCGGGGTCTGGTCAATCAGCCCCAGCATTTT. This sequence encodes CASSRGLVNQPQHF.

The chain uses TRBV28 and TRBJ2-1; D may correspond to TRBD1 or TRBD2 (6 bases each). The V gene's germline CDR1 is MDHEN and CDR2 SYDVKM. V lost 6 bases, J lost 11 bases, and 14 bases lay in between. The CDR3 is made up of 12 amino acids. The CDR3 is CASRGFGGQQFF. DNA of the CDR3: TGTGCCAGCAGGGGTTTTGGGGGGCAGCAGTTCTTC.

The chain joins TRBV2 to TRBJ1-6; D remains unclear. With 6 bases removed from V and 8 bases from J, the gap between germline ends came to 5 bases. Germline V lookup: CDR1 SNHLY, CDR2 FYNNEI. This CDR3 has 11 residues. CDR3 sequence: CASRRDSPLHF. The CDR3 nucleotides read TGTGCCAGCAGGAGGGATTCACCCCTCCACTTT.

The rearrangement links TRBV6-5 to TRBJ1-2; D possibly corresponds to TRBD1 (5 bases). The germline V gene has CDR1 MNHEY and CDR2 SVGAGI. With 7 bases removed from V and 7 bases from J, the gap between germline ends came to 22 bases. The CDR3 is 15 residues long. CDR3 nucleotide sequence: TGTGCCAGCACATCTACCGGGACCGCGGGGGGTGGCTACACCTTC. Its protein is CASTSTGTAGGGYTF.